Sequencing of this T cell receptor beta chain was carried out in a study of blood T cells in healthy people across ages. CDR3 length: 16 amino acids. This clonotype was observed at least ten times. A J-beta primer mix and a sample-barcoded 5' primer were used in a second PCR of about 7 to 12 cycles. Each CDR3 protein gets one entry after TCRdb re-called the 5' RACE reads with MiXCR. The table includes hundreds of thousands of distinct CDR3 sequences, about 30% detected once. The TCR sequence derives from a woman at least 80 years old in good health. The chain is built from TRBV21-1 and TRBJ2-3; TRBD2 is taken as the D call from the table, unchecked against the DNA. TRBV21-1 represents a pseudogene. The sample consisted of blood. CDR3 region: CASSKGGRGGTDTQYF. CDR3 sequence (DNA): TGTGCCAGCAGCAAAGGAGGGCGGGGGGGCACAGATACGCAGTATTTT.